The following is a TCR beta chain sequence with its context. This clone was recorded once. What this receptor recognizes is not known. Per-nucleotide qualities are absent, and no much larger clonotype sits a single base away. Reading from cysteine to phenylalanine, the CDR3 counts 11 amino acids. The DNA shown is the 33-base CDR3, in frame from base 1. V loses 4 bases at its end and J loses 10 bases; junction bases beyond the gene matches: 2. TCRbeta CDR3 regions were amplified from genomic DNA by means of the immunoSEQ Assay, a bias-controlled multiplex PCR. The study's own analysis went as follows. The number of nucleated cells in each sample was estimated by amplification of reference gene primers within the assay. Sequence reads were collapsed and filtered to measure the absolute abundance of every unique TCRbeta CDR3 rearrangement. For each sample, productive Simpson clonality was calculated as the square root of Simpson's diversity index across productive rearrangements. The table was pulled from immuneACCESS by TCRdb, which kept in-frame rearrangements only. Such tables lose some clones; where checked, under half of the loss comes from unresolved V genes, and the rest has no known cause. The V and J calls and the clone size are those of that table, but D and trimming were determined from the DNA. The sample table shows 400,000 or so clones, and about 90% are seen once. Clones ranked in the top ten supply roughly 0.87% of the sample.

These data belong to a study of blood T cell repertoires in COVID-19 (dated by TCRdb to about 2020). General notes on the study: Samples from collaborators originated in the United States, Italy and Spain and spanned both the acute and convalescent phases of COVID-19. The prospective study material was composed of cDNA or gDNA derived from T cells, B-cell-depleted T cells, or PBMCs. Subjects who had been exposed to COVID-19, were actively infected with it, or had recovered from it provided the deeply sampled blood TCRbeta repertoires that made up the dataset. The repertoires were released in a freely available public database meant as a resource for research on the immune response to SARS-CoV-2. The samples were drawn from the first 160 participants of the ongoing ImmuneRACE study and from 1,254 subjects provided by 6 global collaborators. Nearly every sample came with metadata listing a de-identified subject ID, COVID-19 status, age in years and sex. Where available, HLA class I and class II types were obtained from metadata supplied by the sample provider rather than from assay-based typing. What the study reported, not specific to this receptor: The quantity of clinical and demographic metadata differed by source and by participant and was supplied without curation.

One collaborating source in Seattle enrolled patients during active infection and followed them longitudinally through the course of disease. Each collaborating institution followed its own protocols to collect whole blood in K2EDTA tubes. For TCRbeta analysis, collaborator samples were shipped as frozen whole blood, as isolated PBMCs, or as DNA extracted from either sample type. Sample: peripheral blood. The rearranged chain carries TRBV12-3 or TRBV12-4 and TRBJ1-1, with 8 bases matching TRBD1. The receptor comes from a man between 18 and 35 years old with COVID-19, enrolled during active disease. The CDR3 reads as follows: CASSYRGGAFF. The DNA sequence is TGTGCCAGCAGTTACAGGGGGGGAGCTTTCTTT.